These 17 T cell receptor beta chains share one sample of origin, sequenced in a study of cytomegalovirus exposure and HLA in healthy donors. The study ran its PCR with 60 Vbeta and 13 Jbeta primers. TCRdb keeps only in-frame clones here, not all; method: immunoSEQ multiplex PCR. The sample contains 150,000 to 200,000 clones, approximately 80% of which appear only once. Source material: PBMCs. The receptors stem from a woman aged 50 to 60 in good health and CMV-seronegative.

This chain links TRBV9 with TRBJ1-5, with D possibly TRBD1 on 5 matching bases. From germline, CDR1 is SGDLS and CDR2 YYNGEE. V was pared by 0 bases and J by 2 bases, with 6 bases between. The CDR3 totals 14 residues. The CDR3 loop reads CASSVGRGNQPQHF. Here the CDR3 DNA reads TGTGCCAGCAGCGTAGGCAGGGGCAATCAGCCCCAGCATTTT.

This chain joins TRBV2 and TRBJ1-5, with 8 positions matching TRBD1. The germline gives CDR1 SNHLY, CDR2 FYNNEI. The CDR3 is 17 residues long. With V trimmed by 6 bases and J by 4 bases, 14 bases remained unmatched. For the CDR3, the DNA is TGTGCCAGCAGAGACCGGTTTCTTGGACAGGGAAATCAGCCCCAGCATTTT. Translation: CASRDRFLGQGNQPQHF.

The chain uses TRBV7-2 and TRBJ1-5; 8 nucleotides align to TRBD1. The CDR3 has 17 residues. CDR1 SGHTA and CDR2 FQGNSA come from the germline V gene. J lost 1 base, V lost 4 bases, and 9 bases had no gene match. The DNA for the CDR3 is TGTGCCAGCAGCTATAGGACAGGGCGGATGAGCAATCAGCCCCAGCATTTT. Protein sequence: CASSYRTGRMSNQPQHF.

V gene TRBV11-3 combines with J gene TRBJ2-5; the D is unclear. CDR3 size: 14 residues. The germline gives CDR1 SGHNT, CDR2 YENEEA. Trimming cost V 3 bases and J 2 bases, with 10 bases left between them. CDR3 DNA: TGTGCCAGCAGCTTCGGTGGAGATCAAGAGACCCAGTACTTC. This sequence encodes CASSFGGDQETQYF.

A note on this clone: Other DNA sequences in the sample encode the same CDR3. The J gene is TRBJ2-5, the V gene TRBV7-9, with TRBD2 identical over 14 bases. The ends lost 5 bases at V and 5 bases at J; junction bases unmatched: 7. In germline, CDR1 is SEHNR, CDR2 FQNEAQ (reference sequence). The CDR3 is 16 residues long. The CDR3 sequence: CASSKGLAGVSETQYF. The DNA for the CDR3 is TGTGCCAGCAGCAAGGGACTAGCGGGAGTGTCGGAGACCCAGTACTTC. Based on the CDR3 plus reference TRBV7-9 and TRBJ2-5, the full variable domain is DTGVSQNPRHKITKRGQNVTFRCDPISEHNRLYWYRQTLGQGPEFLTYFQNEAQLEKSRLLSDRFSAERPKGSFSTLEIQRTEQGDSAMYLCASSKGLAGVSETQYFGPGTRLLVL.

This rearrangement joins TRBV9 to TRBJ2-2; a weak D match, TRBD1 (5 bases). From germline, CDR1 is SGDLS and CDR2 YYNGEE. This CDR3 is built from 16 residues. V was clipped by 1 base and J by 5 bases, with 15 bases between them. CDR3 in amino acids: CASSVTKQAQTGELFF. In DNA form, the CDR3 reads TGTGCCAGCAGCGTAACGAAACAGGCCCAGACCGGGGAGCTGTTTTTT.

The rearrangement links TRBV11-2 to TRBJ2-5, with TRBD1 identical over 7 bases. The CDR3 covers 14 residues. Looked up from germline, CDR1 is SGHAT and CDR2 is FQNNGV. After removal of 5 bases from V and 2 bases from J, the junction contained 5 bases not matched to a gene. This CDR3 reads CASSLGQLQETQYF. The CDR3 region has the DNA TGTGCCAGCAGCCTGGGACAGTTGCAAGAGACCCAGTACTTC.

The rearrangement links TRBV4-3 to TRBJ1-3, with D hard to call. Looked up from germline, CDR1 is LGHNA and CDR2 is YSLEER. The CDR3 is 16 residues long. V lost 2 bases to trimming and J lost 0 bases, with 11 bases between them. The CDR3 loop is CASSQKGGSSGNTIYF. The CDR3 region has the DNA TGCGCCAGCAGCCAAAAAGGTGGGAGCTCTGGAAACACCATATATTTT.

The V call is TRBV19, the J call TRBJ1-5; TRBD1 matches 9 bases. V shed 5 bases and J 6 bases; nucleotides not matched to a gene: 11. This CDR3 has 16 residues. Germline assignment: CDR1 LNHDA and CDR2 SQIVND (reference sequence). CDR3 nucleotide sequence: TGTGCCAGTAGTTTATCACAGGGGGCGATTGGTCAGCCCCAGCATTTT. This sequence encodes CASSLSQGAIGQPQHF.

V gene TRBV28 combines with J gene TRBJ2-7, with D maybe TRBD1 (5 bases). CDR3 size: 16 residues. V was trimmed by 4 bases and J by 5 bases, leaving 21 bases between them. Germline loops: CDR1 MDHEN, CDR2 SYDVKM. CDR3 sequence (DNA): TGTGCCAGCAGTTCACCCCAGGGTAATCCGTTCCACGAGCAGTACTTC. Translated, it gives CASSSPQGNPFHEQYF.

This chain connects TRBV27 to TRBJ2-7; a weak D match, TRBD1 (5 bases). CDR3 length: 14 residues. Trimming removed 3 bases from V and 2 bases from J, with 11 bases in between. CDR1 is MNHEY, CDR2 SMNVEV, per germline (reference sequence). CDR3 in DNA: TGTGCCAGCAGTTTTGCCAGGGAACCCTACGAGCAGTACTTC. Translated: CASSFAREPYEQYF.

The rearrangement links TRBV25-1 to TRBJ1-1, with D possibly being TRBD1 (5 bases). The CDR3 has 16 residues. V lost 3 bases to trimming and J lost 3 bases, with 17 bases between them. Germline V gene lookup returns CDR1 MGHDK and CDR2 SYGVNS. The chain's CDR3 is CASSDARASGDTEAFF. The CDR3 coding sequence is TGTGCCAGCAGTGACGCCAGGGCCTCGGGTGACACTGAAGCTTTCTTT.

V gene TRBV9 combines with J gene TRBJ2-5; 8 positions agree with TRBD1. The CDR3 extends over 15 amino acids. J was trimmed by 5 bases and V by 0 bases; bases with no gene match: 6. Germline values: CDR1 SGDLS, CDR2 YYNGEE. Here the CDR3 DNA reads TGTGCCAGCAGCGTAGCGACAGGGGAAGGGGAGACCCAGTACTTC. Protein sequence: CASSVATGEGETQYF.

The chain joins TRBV28 to TRBJ2-1; D is possibly TRBD2 (6 bases). This CDR3 comprises 16 residues. From germline, CDR1 is MDHEN and CDR2 SYDVKM. The V end was cut by 6 bases, the J end by 5 bases, with 20 bases between. The DNA of the CDR3 is TGTGCCAGCAGGGCCACCGGGACTGCAGTCCACAATGAGCAGTTCTTC. It yields the protein CASRATGTAVHNEQFF. The variable domain in full, with the rest retrieved from reference TRBV28 and TRBJ2-1, is DVKVTQSSRYLVKRTGEKVFLECVQDMDHENMFWYRQDPGLGLRLIYFSYDVKMKEKGDIPEGYSVSREKKERFSLILESASTNQTSMYLCASRATGTAVHNEQFFGPGTRLTVL.

V and J are TRBV9 and TRBJ2-3; D uncertain. Germline V CDR1 and CDR2: SGDLS, YYNGEE. The CDR3 consists of 14 residues. V lost 2 bases and J lost 4, with 11 bases in between. The CDR3 DNA reads as TGTGCCAGCAGCGTTGTCCCACGGGCAGATACGCAGTATTTT. The encoded protein is CASSVVPRADTQYF.

The rearrangement joins TRBV2 to TRBJ1-2; D unclear. Germline V gene lookup returns CDR1 SNHLY and CDR2 FYNNEI. Trimming pared 5 bases from V and 7 bases from J, leaving 17 bases between. This CDR3 comprises 14 residues. The CDR3 sequence is CASSSFGAPGGYTF. The CDR3 region has the DNA TGTGCCAGCAGTTCCTTTGGTGCCCCCGGTGGCTACACCTTC.

The chain links TRBV5-1 to TRBJ2-5, with D possibly matching TRBD1 (6 bases). The CDR3 loop spans 15 amino acids. Per the germline V gene, CDR1 is SGHRS and CDR2 is YFSETQ. Trimming left V 3 bases short and J 5 bases short, with 17 bases between. The CDR3 region has the DNA TGCGCCAGCAGCTCCGCTCACAGGGAGAGGGAGACCCAGTACTTC. Translating it yields CASSSAHRERETQYF.